This is a list of T cell receptor beta chains from one sample in a study of read filtering for tumor transcriptome and immune sequencing. TCRdb itself ran the reads through MiXCR, one entry per CDR3 protein. The data show around 44,000 distinct CDR3 sequences, about an eighth seen once. The sequencing input was a population of CD138-negative cells sorted from bone marrow. The receptors derive from a donor aged 40 or over with multiple myeloma. The CDR3 runs from the conserved cysteine through the conserved F or W. A D gene is named only where the DNA matches it firmly. Rows may omit the clone size; those that give it use once, few, many or a size class.

d_gene	v_gene	abundance	j_gene	len	CDR3aa	CDR3nt
TRBD1	TRBV24-1	many	TRBJ1-1	14	CATSDQTGGTEAFF	TGTGCCACCAGTGATCAGACAGGGGGCACTGAAGCTTTCTTT
NA	TRBV20-1	NA	TRBJ2-7	14	CSASPLGRFYEQYF	TGCAGTGCTAGCCCCTTGGGGAGATTCTACGAGCAGTACTTC
TRBD2	TRBV20-1	many	TRBJ2-7	14	CSARPSGSIYEQYF	TGCAGTGCTAGGCCTAGCGGGAGTATTTACGAGCAGTACTTC
TRBD2	TRBV11-2	NA	TRBJ2-7	14	CASSLAREVYEQYF	TGTGCCAGCAGCTTAGCACGGGAGGTCTACGAGCAGTACTTC
TRBD2	TRBV6-2/TRBV6-3	NA	TRBJ2-1	15	CASSQIPGLGSEQFF	TGTGCCAGCAGTCAGATCCCGGGACTAGGTAGTGAGCAGTTCTTC
TRBD1	TRBV5-1	many	TRBJ2-7	13	CASSLTGNYEQYF	TGCGCCAGCAGCCTGACAGGGAACTACGAGCAGTACTTC
NA	TRBV29-1	many	TRBJ2-5	10	CSVGGETQYF	TGCAGCGTTGGGGGGGAGACCCAGTACTTC
TRBD2	TRBV5-4	many	TRBJ2-5	18	CATPPQRETPRGQETQYF	TGTGCCACCCCCCCACAGCGGGAGACACCGCGAGGGCAAGAGACCCAGTACTTC
NA	TRBV5-1	many	TRBJ1-4	15	CASSLDQGRDEKLFF	TGCGCCAGCAGCTTGGATCAGGGGCGTGATGAAAAACTGTTTTTT
NA	TRBV5-4	many	TRBJ2-1	17	CASSSKKRQGIDNEQFF	TGTGCCAGCAGCTCGAAAAAACGCCAAGGTATCGACAATGAGCAGTTCTTC
TRBD1	TRBV29-1	many	TRBJ2-7	14	CSVEDRGRSYEQYF	TGCAGCGTCGAAGACAGGGGGCGATCCTACGAGCAGTACTTC
TRBD2	TRBV12-3/TRBV12-4	many	TRBJ2-3	14	CASSLGGRTDTQYF	TGTGCCAGCAGTTTAGGCGGGAGGACAGATACGCAGTATTTT
TRBD2	TRBV20-1	NA	TRBJ2-3	16	CSASPWTSGRWDTQYF	TGCAGTGCTAGCCCCTGGACTAGCGGGAGATGGGATACGCAGTATTTT
TRBD1	TRBV20-1	many	TRBJ1-6	14	CSARRTGEGSPLHF	TGCAGTGCTAGACGGACAGGGGAAGGGTCACCCCTCCACTTT
NA	TRBV29-1	many	TRBJ1-1	11	CSLGGVGEAFF	TGCAGCCTTGGCGGGGTAGGGGAAGCTTTCTTT
NA	TRBV20-1	many	TRBJ2-1	14	CSGFSGEGVDEQFF	TGCAGTGGATTCAGCGGGGAGGGGGTGGATGAGCAGTTCTTC
NA	TRBV29-1	many	TRBJ2-3	13	CSVDTQSTDTQYF	TGCAGCGTTGACACCCAGTCCACAGATACGCAGTATTTT
NA	TRBV30	many	TRBJ2-7	12	CAWSVGGPEQYF	TGTGCCTGGAGTGTAGGGGGGCCCGAGCAGTACTTC
TRBD2	TRBV2	many	TRBJ2-5	15	CASSEWAREGETQYF	TGTGCCAGCAGTGAATGGGCTAGGGAGGGAGAGACCCAGTACTTC
NA	TRBV6-2/TRBV6-3	many	TRBJ1-1	15	CASSYRLGASGEAFF	TGTGCCAGCAGTTACCGGCTCGGGGCCTCTGGGGAAGCTTTCTTT
TRBD2	TRBV14	many	TRBJ2-1	14	CASSQELAGEKQFF	TGTGCCAGCAGCCAAGAACTAGCGGGAGAGAAGCAGTTCTTC
NA	TRBV9	many	TRBJ2-3	15	CASSVEGGSTDTQYF	TGTGCCAGCAGCGTAGAAGGGGGAAGCACAGATACGCAGTATTTT
NA	TRBV7-9	NA	TRBJ2-3	14	CASTPHPMADTQYF	TGTGCCAGCACCCCCCATCCGATGGCAGATACGCAGTATTTT
NA	TRBV20-1	many	TRBJ2-7	15	CSARDLGGPTYEQYF	TGCAGTGCTAGAGATCTGGGGGGGCCCACCTACGAGCAGTACTTC
NA	TRBV28	many	TRBJ2-5	14	CASSNRDGQETQYF	TGTGCCAGCAGTAACCGGGACGGACAAGAGACCCAGTACTTC
TRBD1	TRBV2	NA	TRBJ1-1	14	CASREDRGYTEAFF	TGTGCCAGCAGGGAGGACAGGGGGTACACTGAAGCTTTCTTT
TRBD2	TRBV2	many	TRBJ2-2	15	CASRVTSGITGELFF	TGTGCCAGCAGAGTGACTAGCGGGATCACCGGGGAGCTGTTTTTT
TRBD2	TRBV28	many	TRBJ2-1	14	CASRTSGRRNEQFF	TGTGCCAGCAGAACTAGCGGGAGACGTAATGAGCAGTTCTTC
NA	TRBV27	NA	TRBJ1-5	14	CASSLGQVSQPQHF	TGTGCCAGCAGTCTAGGGCAGGTCAGTCAGCCCCAGCATTTT
NA	TRBV7-2	many	TRBJ1-3	15	CASSLVIGSGNTIYF	TGTGCCAGCAGCTTAGTAATCGGCTCTGGAAACACCATATATTTT
TRBD2	TRBV5-1	many	TRBJ2-1	16	CASSGGTSGSVGEQFF	TGCGCCAGCAGCGGGGGGACTAGCGGGAGTGTTGGTGAGCAGTTCTTC
TRBD2	TRBV18	NA	TRBJ2-6	15	CASSPPGSGANALTF	TGCGCCAGCTCACCACCAGGGAGCGGGGCCAACGCCCTGACTTTC
TRBD2	TRBV29-1	many	TRBJ2-7	13	CSVESSGTYEQYF	TGCAGCGTTGAGTCTAGCGGGACCTACGAGCAGTACTTC
NA	TRBV11-2	few	TRBJ2-6	16	CASSSIRGSGANVLTF	TGTGCCAGCAGCTCCATCCGGGGGTCTGGGGCCAACGTCCTGACTTTC
NA	TRBV6-1	many	TRBJ2-7	13	CASSELGAEEQYF	TGTGCCAGCAGTGAGCTTGGGGCAGAAGAGCAGTACTTC
TRBD2	TRBV7-9	many	TRBJ2-5	15	CASSLDGGFLETQYF	TGTGCCAGCAGCTTAGACGGGGGGTTTCTAGAGACCCAGTACTTC
NA	TRBV21-1	many	TRBJ2-7	13	CASRTPRDREQYF	TGTGCCAGCAGGACTCCCCGGGACCGCGAGCAGTACTTC
NA	TRBV27	many	TRBJ2-2	13	CASSLKGTGELFF	TGTGCCAGCAGTTTAAAAGGGACCGGGGAGCTGTTTTTT
NA	TRBV6-2/TRBV6-3	NA	TRBJ2-5	12	CASSSTDTTRYF	TGTGCCAGCAGTTCAACGGACACGACTCGGTACTTC